This T cell receptor (beta chain) was recovered during a study of cytomegalovirus exposure and HLA in healthy donors. V lost 7 bases, J lost 8 bases, and 5 bases stayed unmatched. The CDR3 is made up of 12 amino acids. Germline V gives CDR1 SGDLS, CDR2 YYNGEE. Amplification used 60 Vbeta primers and 13 Jbeta primers. The repertoire was sequenced with immunoSEQ multiplex PCR; TCRdb's copy has only in-frame clones and lacks some. The sample lists 150,000 to 200,000 clones, more than 75% seen once, with approximately 1.7% in the top ten. Source material: PBMCs. The chain has TRBV9 and TRBJ2-3; 9 bases match TRBD2. This clonotype was sampled from a young woman in good health and CMV-seronegative. CDR3 coding DNA: TGTGCCAGCCGGCGGGAGGGTGGTACGCAGTATTTT. This sequence encodes CASRREGGTQYF.